This paragraph covers one TCR beta chain sequence. V was clipped by 3 bases and J by 6 bases, with 16 bases between them. The CDR3 has 14 amino acids. Germline loops: CDR1 SGHDT, CDR2 YYEEEE. Profiling relied on immunoSEQ multiplex PCR, and the TCRdb table lists in-frame clones only, not all of them. The sample shows 35,000 or so clones, roughly 78% of them seen only once. These data originate in a study of blood T cell repertoires in COVID-19. This rearrangement joins TRBV5-6 to TRBJ2-7, with D perhaps matching TRBD2 (6 bases). The source material was peripheral blood. The receptor comes from a woman aged 70-85 years with acute or convalescent COVID-19. CDR3 bases: TGTGCCAGCAGCTGGAGGGGCCAGTTGGGCGAGCAGTACTTC. It translates to CASSWRGQLGEQYF.